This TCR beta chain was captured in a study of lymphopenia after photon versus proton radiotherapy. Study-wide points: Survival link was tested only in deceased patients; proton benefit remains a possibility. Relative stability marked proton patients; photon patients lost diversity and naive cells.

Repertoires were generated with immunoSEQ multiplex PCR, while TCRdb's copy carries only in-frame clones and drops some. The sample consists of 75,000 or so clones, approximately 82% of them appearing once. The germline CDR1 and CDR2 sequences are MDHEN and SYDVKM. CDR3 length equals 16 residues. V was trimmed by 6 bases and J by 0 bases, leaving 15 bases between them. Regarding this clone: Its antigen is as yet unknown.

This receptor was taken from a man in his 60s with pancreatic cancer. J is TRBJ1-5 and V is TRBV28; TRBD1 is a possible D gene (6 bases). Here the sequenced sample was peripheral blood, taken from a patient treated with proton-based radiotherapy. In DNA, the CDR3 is TGTGCCAGCAGCACCTTCATCAGGGGTAGCAATCAGCCCCAGCATTTT. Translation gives CASSTFIRGSNQPQHF.